These 21 T cell receptor beta chains share one sample of origin, sequenced in a study of CD8 T cells in ankylosing spondylitis. MiXCR was run by TCRdb on the 5' RACE reads, yielding one entry per CDR3 protein. In the table there are some 250,000 distinct CDR3 sequences, roughly a quarter of which are singletons. Material: blood, either unsorted or a sorted T cell fraction (not recorded which). The receptors here all came from a male donor with ankylosing spondylitis or in good health (not recorded which).

The J gene is TRBJ1-1, the V gene TRBV20-1, with D possibly TRBD1 on 5 matching bases. This CDR3 spans 12 amino acids. Germline V gene data show CDR1 as DFQATT and CDR2 as SNEGSKA (reference sequence). V lost 6 bases, J lost 1 base, and 9 bases lay in between. This CDR3 is CSARESNTEAFF. DNA for the CDR3: TGCAGTGCCAGGGAATCGAACACTGAAGCTTTCTTT.

V is TRBV20-1 and J is TRBJ2-1, with a weak D call TRBD2 (6 bases). The germline V gene has CDR1 DFQATT and CDR2 SNEGSKA (reference sequence). CDR3 length: 16 amino acids. The germline V and J ends were trimmed by 3 bases and 7 bases, with 22 bases remaining between them. The CDR3 protein is CSASSSGLGGWNEQFF. For the CDR3, the DNA is TGCAGTGCTAGTTCCAGCGGGCTCGGCGGGTGGAATGAGCAGTTCTTC.

This clonotype was recorded many times. The V and J genes are TRBV11-2 and TRBJ2-3; the D is unclear. CDR1 SGHAT and CDR2 FQNNGV come from the germline V gene. V lost 6 bases to trimming and J lost 6 bases, with 10 bases between them. The CDR3 has 12 amino acids. Here the CDR3 reads CASRLFSDTQYF. DNA of the CDR3: TGTGCCAGCAGGCTATTCTCCGATACGCAGTATTTT.

The J gene is TRBJ1-1, the V gene TRBV5-1; 10 bases match TRBD1. V trimming: 5 bases; J trimming: 0 bases; junction bases outside the gene matches: 10. Per germline, CDR1 SGHRS and CDR2 YFSETQ. There are 17 residues in the CDR3. Written as DNA, the CDR3 is TGCGCCAGCAGGGATACCGGGACAGGGGATATGAACACTGAAGCTTTCTTT. Its translation is CASRDTGTGDMNTEAFF.

This clonotype has a handful of counts. The chain recombines TRBV29-1 with TRBJ2-3; 9 bases map to TRBD1. CDR1 SQVTM and CDR2 ANQGSEA come from the germline V gene. The V gene end was trimmed by 6 bases and the J gene end by 1 base; junction bases not matched to a gene: 5. This CDR3 region has 14 residues. The CDR3 region has the DNA TGCAGCGTGAACACAGGGGGCGGCACAGATACGCAGTATTTT. It specifies CSVNTGGGTDTQYF.

In this sample, this clonotype turned up a few times. DNA for the CDR3: TGCAGTGCGGCTTTTTGGAACACTGAAGCTTTCTTT. It translates to CSAAFWNTEAFF. The chain carries TRBV20-1 and TRBJ1-1; D ambiguous. Trimming took 6 bases from V and 1 from J, leaving 9 bases between them. CDR3 length: 12 residues. Looked up from germline, CDR1 is DFQATT and CDR2 is SNEGSKA (reference sequence).

This clonotype was counted at least ten times. J is TRBJ2-3 and V is TRBV20-1; D is undetermined. This CDR3 has 15 residues. V lost 1 base to trimming and J lost 4 bases, with 15 bases between them. Per the germline V gene, CDR1 is DFQATT and CDR2 is SNEGSKA (reference sequence). CDR3 in DNA: TGCAGTGCTAGAGGGGTCCCACCTATGGCAGATACGCAGTATTTT. Protein product: CSARGVPPMADTQYF.

In its sample, this clonotype was seen many times. The chain has TRBV20-1 and TRBJ1-5; D unclear. This CDR3 has 12 residues. Germline values: CDR1 DFQATT, CDR2 SNEGSKA (reference sequence). V was trimmed by 3 bases and J by 6 bases, leaving 9 bases between them. CDR3 nucleotides: TGCAGTGCTAGGTCAGGAACTCAGCCCCAGCATTTT. It yields the protein CSARSGTQPQHF.

The rearrangement links TRBV20-1 to TRBJ2-5, with 7 bases that match TRBD1. CDR3 length equals 12 residues. Germline V CDR1 and CDR2: DFQATT, SNEGSKA (reference sequence). V shed 7 bases and J 0 bases; nucleotides not matched to a gene: 2. CDR3 nucleotides: TGCAGTGTAGACAGGGACCAAGAGACCCAGTACTTC. It yields the protein CSVDRDQETQYF.

This chain connects TRBV20-1 to TRBJ1-6, with D possibly TRBD1 on 6 matching bases. CDR3 length: 14 residues. Per the germline V gene, CDR1 is DFQATT and CDR2 is SNEGSKA (reference sequence). V lost 5 bases and J 8 bases, leaving 16 bases between the germline ends. The CDR3 DNA follows: TGCAGTGCTGGACTTTGGTCAGGGGATTCACCCCTCCACTTT. Protein: CSAGLWSGDSPLHF.

This clonotype was observed at least ten times. J is TRBJ2-3 and V is TRBV20-1; maybe TRBD2 (5 bases). This CDR3 is 15 amino acids long. Germline V gene data show CDR1 as DFQATT and CDR2 as SNEGSKA (reference sequence). Trimming removed 8 bases at V and 3 bases at J, with 21 bases between. The CDR3 nucleotides read TGCAGTAACACACGACCGGGCTCGGGGACAGATACGCAGTATTTT. Translated: CSNTRPGSGTDTQYF.

The rearrangement links TRBV20-1 to TRBJ2-5, with D perhaps TRBD1 (5 bases). V gave up 6 bases and J gave up 5 bases, with 16 bases separating them. Germline CDR1 and CDR2: DFQATT and SNEGSKA (reference sequence). The CDR3 runs to 13 residues. The CDR3 DNA reads TGCAGTGCCCCAGGGTGGACCTGGGAGACCCAGTACTTC. This codes for CSAPGWTWETQYF.

There are a few counts of this clonotype. The chain recombines TRBV7-3 with TRBJ1-1; D gene unclear. Trimming took off 1 base at V and 7 bases at J, with 10 bases between the two ends. In germline, CDR1 is SGHTA, CDR2 FQGTGA. This CDR3 has 13 residues. CDR3 coding DNA: TGTGCCAGCAGCTTAATAGACGGGAATGAAGCTTTCTTT. Protein product: CASSLIDGNEAFF.

In this sample, this clonotype turned up many times. The chain combines TRBV5-1 with TRBJ2-5; TRBD1 is a possible D gene (6 bases). This CDR3 has 14 amino acids. The V gene lost 0 bases and the J gene lost 2 bases, with 8 bases spanning the gap. The germline gives CDR1 SGHRS, CDR2 YFSETQ. The CDR3 DNA reads TGCGCCAGCAGCTTGGGACAGGTACAAGAGACCCAGTACTTC. Translation: CASSLGQVQETQYF.

The chain uses TRBV12-3 or TRBV12-4 and TRBJ2-7; TRBD1 is a possible D gene (6 bases). V gave up 6 bases and J gave up 6 bases, with 15 bases separating them. The CDR3 is 13 amino acids. The CDR3 sequence is CASSATGSGEQYF. Written as DNA, the CDR3 is TGTGCCAGCAGCGCCACAGGGTCCGGCGAGCAGTACTTC.

CDR3 sequence reads: CASSAPGRSQETQYF. CDR3 coding DNA: TGTGCCAGCAGTGCCCCGGGGCGGTCCCAAGAGACCCAGTACTTC. The V call is TRBV6-1, the J call TRBJ2-5, with D perhaps given as TRBD1 or TRBD2 (5 bases each). V lost 4 bases to trimming and J lost 1 base, with 13 bases between them. The CDR3 sequence is 15 residues long. CDR1 is MNHNS and CDR2 is SASEGT in the germline V gene.

There are many counts of this clonotype. The rearrangement joins TRBV7-8 to TRBJ2-1, with D perhaps TRBD1 or TRBD2 (6 bases each). V lost 2 bases to trimming and J lost 2 bases, with 13 bases between them. The germline CDR1 and CDR2 sequences are SGHVS and FQNEAQ. This CDR3 is 16 amino acids long. CDR3: CASSLIRRGPYNEQFF. In DNA form, the CDR3 reads TGTGCCAGCAGCTTAATCCGACGGGGGCCCTACAATGAGCAGTTCTTC.

V usage is TRBV20-1 and J usage is TRBJ2-3; D perhaps matches TRBD2 (5 bases). Germline loops: CDR1 DFQATT, CDR2 SNEGSKA (reference sequence). This CDR3 comprises 15 residues. Trimming pared 4 bases from V and 3 bases from J, leaving 17 bases between. This chain's CDR3 is CSANFFLASTDTQYF. The CDR3 DNA reads as TGCAGTGCTAATTTTTTCCTAGCTTCTACAGATACGCAGTATTTT.

This clonotype was recorded many times. V is TRBV12-3 or TRBV12-4 and J is TRBJ2-5; 7 bases are shared with TRBD1. With V trimmed by 5 bases and J by 2 bases, 5 bases remained unmatched. The CDR3 runs to 14 residues. The CDR3 DNA reads TGTGCCAGCAGTAAACAGGGGATTCAAGAGACCCAGTACTTC. Translated, it gives CASSKQGIQETQYF.

This clonotype was counted at least ten times. This rearrangement joins TRBV28 to TRBJ2-7; no definite D call. V was clipped by 4 bases and J by 1 base, with 8 bases between them. In germline, CDR1 is MDHEN, CDR2 SYDVKM. There are 13 residues in the CDR3. CDR3 residues: CASSSRRSYEQYF. CDR3 DNA sequence: TGTGCCAGCAGTTCCCGACGGTCCTACGAGCAGTACTTC.

The chain employs TRBV4-2 and TRBJ2-1, with D tentatively TRBD1 (7 bases). V shed 6 bases and J shed 9 bases, with 18 bases lying between them. CDR3 length: 14 amino acids. Per the germline V gene, CDR1 is LGHNA and CDR2 is YNFKEQ. The CDR3 loop is CASSPDRAGTEQFF. CDR3 coding DNA: TGTGCCAGCAGTCCAGACAGGGCGGGAACTGAGCAGTTCTTC.